This TCR beta chain came from a study of T cell responses to AZD1222 COVID-19 vaccine. Sequencing was performed with immunoSEQ multiplex PCR; in TCRdb, only in-frame clones are kept and a portion is missing. This table has 70,000 or so clones, 80% to 90% appearing once. A word on this clone: Its antigen is currently unknown.

Findings and caveats of the study: Just a handful of AZD1222 recipients were seropositive at baseline.

Trimming removed 3 bases from V and 9 bases from J; junction bases left unmatched: 10. CDR3 size: 16 residues. The germline V gene encodes CDR1 LNHDA and CDR2 SQIVND (reference sequence). The source is an adult in good health. The chain carries TRBV19 and TRBJ1-6, with 8 positions matching TRBD1. The material sequenced was peripheral blood, taken on day 0 of AZD1222 vaccination. CDR3 region: CASSISGTGSLSPLHF. CDR3 coding DNA: TGTGCCAGTAGTATCTCCGGGACAGGCTCACTTTCACCCCTCCACTTT.